This T cell receptor (beta chain) was recovered during a study of response to subunit inactivated influenza vaccine. The germline V gene has CDR1 SGHVS and CDR2 FNYEAQ. The V gene lost 5 bases and the J gene lost 3 bases, with 13 bases spanning the gap. The CDR3 runs to 14 residues. MiXCR, run by TCRdb on the RT-PCR reads, gives a single entry per CDR3 protein. The data show fewer than 200,000 distinct CDR3 sequences, with around 9.2% seen just once and approximately 10% held by the top ten. This rearrangement joins TRBV7-6 to TRBJ1-2; D unresolved. The source material was non-naive T cells sorted from PBMCs, sampled on the day of vaccination. The TCR comes from a middle-aged man who received an inactivated influenza vaccine. CDR3 nucleotides: TGTGCCAGCAGCCCCGACCGCGGGGACTATGGCTACACCTTC. Its translation: CASSPDRGDYGYTF. The whole variable domain, remainder taken from reference TRBV7-6 and TRBJ1-2, is GAGVSQSPRYKVTKRGQDVALRCDPISGHVSLYWYRQALGQGPEFLTYFNYEAQQDKSGLPNDRFSAERPEGSISTLTIQRTEQRDSAMYRCASSPDRGDYGYTFGSGTRLTVV.